What follows is one T cell receptor (beta chain) and its context. Its antigen is currently unknown. Germline V gene sequence: CDR1 MGHDK, CDR2 SYGVNS. The V end lost 5 bases, the J end lost 2 bases, and 18 bases lay between the germline ends. The CDR3 has 17 amino acids. This specimen comes from a study of OX40 agonist ivuxolimab in advanced cancers. Broader study findings: The study did not work out the antigen specificity of the expanded peripheral T cells. Among the lowest peripheral clonal expansion occurred in 0.1-3.0 mg/kg partial responders. Some nonresponders also had low normalized T-cell clonal expansion. CD8+ T cells showed, on average, more clonal expansion than CD4+ cells.

Assay: immunoSEQ multiplex PCR; the TCRdb copy retains only in-frame clones and omits some. The table shows over 150,000 clones, with roughly 94% occurring only once. The rearrangement uses TRBV25-1 and TRBJ2-2, with D perhaps given as TRBD1 or TRBD2 (6 bases each). This receptor was obtained from an adult with an advanced solid tumor such as melanoma, head and neck, liver or kidney cancer. This specimen consisted of CD4+ or CD8+ T cells sorted from blood, obtained in a trial of the OX40 agonist ivuxolimab. In nucleotides, the CDR3 is TGTGCCAGCAGTCGAGCCAGGGGCGGGGATAACACCGGGGAGCTGTTTTTT. Its translation is CASSRARGGDNTGELFF. Full variable domain (rest looked up from reference TRBV25-1 and TRBJ2-2): EADIYQTPRYLVIGTGKKITLECSQTMGHDKMYWYQQDPGMELHLIHYSYGVNSTEKGDLSSESTVSRIRTEHFPLTLESARPSHTSQYLCASSRARGGDNTGELFFGEGSRLTVL.